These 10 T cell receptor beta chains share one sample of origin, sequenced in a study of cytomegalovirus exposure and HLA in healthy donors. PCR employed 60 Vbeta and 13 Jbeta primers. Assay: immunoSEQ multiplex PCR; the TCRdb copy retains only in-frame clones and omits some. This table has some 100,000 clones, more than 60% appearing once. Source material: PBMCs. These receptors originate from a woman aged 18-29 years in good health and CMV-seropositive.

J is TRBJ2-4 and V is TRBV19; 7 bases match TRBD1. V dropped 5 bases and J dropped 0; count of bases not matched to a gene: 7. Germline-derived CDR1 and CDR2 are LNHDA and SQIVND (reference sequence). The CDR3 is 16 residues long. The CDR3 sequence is CASSRDRTLAKNIQYF. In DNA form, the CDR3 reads TGTGCCAGTAGTCGGGACAGAACCTTAGCCAAAAACATTCAGTACTTC.

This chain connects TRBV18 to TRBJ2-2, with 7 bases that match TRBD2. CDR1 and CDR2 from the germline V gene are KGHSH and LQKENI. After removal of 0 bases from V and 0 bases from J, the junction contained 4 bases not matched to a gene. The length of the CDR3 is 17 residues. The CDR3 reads CASSPPTSSANTGELFF. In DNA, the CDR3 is TGTGCCAGCTCACCACCGACTAGCAGCGCGAACACCGGGGAGCTGTTTTTT.

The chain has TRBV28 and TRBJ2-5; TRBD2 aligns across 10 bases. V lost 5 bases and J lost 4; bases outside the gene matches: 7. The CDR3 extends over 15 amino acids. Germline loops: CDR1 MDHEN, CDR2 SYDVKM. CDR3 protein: CASSRRVAGGETQYF. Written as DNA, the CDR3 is TGTGCCAGCAGTCGCCGGGTAGCGGGAGGAGAGACCCAGTACTTC. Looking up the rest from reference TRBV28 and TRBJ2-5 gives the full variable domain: DVKVTQSSRYLVKRTGEKVFLECVQDMDHENMFWYRQDPGLGLRLIYFSYDVKMKEKGDIPEGYSVSREKKERFSLILESASTNQTSMYLCASSRRVAGGETQYFGPGTRLLVL.

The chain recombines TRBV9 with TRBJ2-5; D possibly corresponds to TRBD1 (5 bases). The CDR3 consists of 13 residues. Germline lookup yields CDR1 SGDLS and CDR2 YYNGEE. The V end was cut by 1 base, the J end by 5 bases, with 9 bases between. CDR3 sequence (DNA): TGTGCCAGCAGCGTACAGGGCGACGAGACCCAGTACTTC. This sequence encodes CASSVQGDETQYF.

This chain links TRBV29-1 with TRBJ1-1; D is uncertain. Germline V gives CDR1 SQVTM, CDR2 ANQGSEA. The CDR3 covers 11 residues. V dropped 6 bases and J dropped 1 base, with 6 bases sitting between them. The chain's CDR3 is CSVRGNTEAFF. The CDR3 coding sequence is TGCAGCGTGCGCGGGAACACTGAAGCTTTCTTT.

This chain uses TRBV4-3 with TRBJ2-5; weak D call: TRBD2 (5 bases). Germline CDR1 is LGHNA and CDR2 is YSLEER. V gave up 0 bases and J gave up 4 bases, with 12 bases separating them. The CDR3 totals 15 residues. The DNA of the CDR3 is TGCGCCAGCAGCCAAGACTCGGGGAGAGGAGAGACCCAGTACTTC. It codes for CASSQDSGRGETQYF.

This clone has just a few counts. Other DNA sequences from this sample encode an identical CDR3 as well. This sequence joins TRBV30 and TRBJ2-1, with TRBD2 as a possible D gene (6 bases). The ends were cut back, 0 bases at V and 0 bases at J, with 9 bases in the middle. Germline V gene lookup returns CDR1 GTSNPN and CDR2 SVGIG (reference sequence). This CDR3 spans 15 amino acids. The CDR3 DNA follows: TGTGCCTGGAGTGTACGGGGGAGCTCCTACAATGAGCAGTTCTTC. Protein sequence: CAWSVRGSSYNEQFF.

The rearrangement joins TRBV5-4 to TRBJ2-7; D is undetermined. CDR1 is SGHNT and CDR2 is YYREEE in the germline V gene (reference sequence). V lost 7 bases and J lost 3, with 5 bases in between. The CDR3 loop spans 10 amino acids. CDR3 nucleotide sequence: TGTGCCAGCGGAGACTACGAGCAGTACTTC. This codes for CASGDYEQYF.

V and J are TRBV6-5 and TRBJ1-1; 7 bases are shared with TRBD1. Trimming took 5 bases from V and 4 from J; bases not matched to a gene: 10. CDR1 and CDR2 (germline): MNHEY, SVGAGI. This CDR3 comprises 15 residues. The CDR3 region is CASSPGTVLGTEAFF. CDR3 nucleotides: TGTGCCAGCAGTCCCGGGACAGTATTGGGCACTGAAGCTTTCTTT.

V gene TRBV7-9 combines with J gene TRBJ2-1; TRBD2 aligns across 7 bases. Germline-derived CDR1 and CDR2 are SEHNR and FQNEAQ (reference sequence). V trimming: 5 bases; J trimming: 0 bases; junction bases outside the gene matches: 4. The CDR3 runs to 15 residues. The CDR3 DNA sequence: TGTGCCAGCAGCGCTAGCGGAAGCTCCTACAATGAGCAGTTCTTC. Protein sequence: CASSASGSSYNEQFF. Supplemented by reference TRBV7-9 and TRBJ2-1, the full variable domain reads DTGVSQNPRHKITKRGQNVTFRCDPISEHNRLYWYRQTLGQGPEFLTYFQNEAQLEKSRLLSDRFSAERPKGSFSTLEIQRTEQGDSAMYLCASSASGSSYNEQFFGPGTRLTVL.